A selection of T cell receptor beta chains follows, all from one sample in a study of a mutant IDH1 vaccine in newly diagnosed glioma. Their antigens remain unidentified. TCRdb's table, derived via immunoSEQ multiplex PCR, lists solely in-frame clones and lacks some. This sample has roughly 130,000 clones, with around 77% found just once. The input for sequencing was PBMCs, taken from a glioma patient whose treatment included an IDH1 peptide vaccine. These receptors originate from a man aged 40-55 years with glioma. Both conserved end residues are part of each CDR3. A D gene is named only where the DNA matches it firmly. The listing skips clone size in some rows; elsewhere it reads once, few, many or a size class.

>-|TRBJ1-2|TRBV4-3|-
TGCGCCAGCAGCCAAGGGCGGAATACTAACTATGGCTACACCTTC
CASSQGRNTNYGYTF
>-|TRBJ2-5|TRBV21-1|-
TGTGCCAGCAGCATACAGGGGAAGGCCCAGTACTTC
CASSIQGKAQYF
>once|TRBJ2-5|TRBV2|TRBD2
TGTGCCAGCACCAGGACTAGCCCAGAGACCCAGTACTTC
CASTRTSPETQYF
>-|TRBJ1-2|TRBV18|-
TGTGCCAGCTCACCAGGCGTCGACCGAGCTAACTATGGCTACACCTTC
CASSPGVDRANYGYTF
>-|TRBJ2-7|TRBV5-4|TRBD2
TGTGCCAGCAGCTCACTCCTAGCGGGGGCCTACGAGCAGTACTTC
CASSSLLAGAYEQYF
>-|TRBJ2-7|TRBV5-6|-
TGTGCCAGCACCATGGGGTCCCGGTCCGAGCAGTACTTC
CASTMGSRSEQYF
>-|TRBJ2-7|TRBV10-2|-
TGCGCCAGCAGTACCCCTCACTACGAGCAGTACTTC
CASSTPHYEQYF
>few|TRBJ1-1|TRBV19|TRBD1
TGTGCCAGTAGTGGGACAGGGTTTGAAGCTTTCTTT
CASSGTGFEAFF
>-|TRBJ2-4|TRBV7-2|-
TGTGCCAGCAGCTTAATTACGACGCTACTAGCCAAAAACATTCAGTACTTC
CASSLITTLLAKNIQYF
>-|TRBJ1-5|TRBV5-4|-
TGTGCCAGCAGCATGGGGGGGGCCAGAAATCAGCCCCAGCATTTT
CASSMGGARNQPQHF
>once|TRBJ2-5|TRBV29-1|-
TGCAGCGTAAGAGAGGCGGAGACCCAGTACTTC
CSVREAETQYF
>-|TRBJ1-6|TRBV10-2|-
TGCGCCAGCAGTGAGCACAGGAATTCACCCCTCCACTTT
CASSEHRNSPLHF
>-|TRBJ2-5|TRBV4-3|TRBD2
TGCGCCAGCAGCCAAGAAACTACTAGCGAGCAAGAGACCCAGTACTTC
CASSQETTSEQETQYF
>-|TRBJ1-5|TRBV19|-
TGTGCCAGTAGTGCCGCGTTGGGGCCTAATCAGCCCCAGCATTTT
CASSAALGPNQPQHF
>-|TRBJ1-2|TRBV5-6|-
TGTGCCAGCAGCTTGTCCGAAACTCGCAGGAGAGAAAACTATGGCTACACCTTC
CASSLSETRRRENYGYTF
>-|TRBJ2-3|TRBV29-1|TRBD2
TGCAGCGTTGACGCGCCGGGACTACGCACAGATACGCAGTATTTT
CSVDAPGLRTDTQYF
>-|TRBJ1-2|TRBV28|-
TGTGCCAGCAGCTCCGGGGTAGTTGGCTACACCTTC
CASSSGVVGYTF
>-|TRBJ2-7|TRBV5-4|TRBD2
TGTGCCAGCAGCTTGCAGCGGGAGTATGACGAGCAGTACTTC
CASSLQREYDEQYF
>-|TRBJ2-5|TRBV7-2|-
TGTGCCAGCAGCTTATACGACAGGCCAGAGACCCAGTACTTC
CASSLYDRPETQYF
>-|TRBJ2-3|TRBV7-9|TRBD2
TGTGCCAGCAGCTTAAGAACTAGCGGGGACACAGATACGCAGTATTTT
CASSLRTSGDTDTQYF
>-|TRBJ2-5|TRBV5-1|TRBD2
TGCGCCAGCAGCCGGGGACTAGCGGAAGAGACCCAGTACTTC
CASSRGLAEETQYF
>-|TRBJ1-6|TRBV2|TRBD1
TGTGCCAGCAGGGGACAGGGGGACTCACCCCTCCACTTT
CASRGQGDSPLHF